Listed below are T cell receptor beta chains from one sample, sequenced in a study of human T cells and chemical hapten exposure. TCRdb independently ran MiXCR on the RACE reads; one entry per CDR3 protein. The sample shows 150,000 to 200,000 distinct CDR3 sequences, more than 14% of them seen only once. The input for sequencing was whole blood, taken in connection with sensitization to the hapten diphenylcyclopropenone (DPC). Receptor source: a woman in her twenties or thirties with alopecia areata. Some clones in this sample may be carry-over from other donors' samples. The CDR3 runs from the conserved cysteine through the conserved F or W. The D gene is left open where the match is weak. Only some rows state a clone size, as once, few, many or a class for expanded clones.

CDR3 protein: CASSYRSSYNSPLHF; CDR3 DNA: TGTGCCAGCAGTTACCGCTCCTCCTATAATTCACCCCTCCACTTT; J gene: TRBJ1-6; V gene: TRBV6-5; clone size: -; D gene: -
CDR3 protein: CSARTIYEQYF; CDR3 DNA: TGCAGTGCGAGGACCATTTACGAGCAGTACTTC; J gene: TRBJ2-7; V gene: TRBV20-1; clone size: few; D gene: -
CDR3 protein: CASSPSGGAGETQYF; CDR3 DNA: TGTGCCAGCAGTCCTAGCGGGGGGGCCGGAGAGACCCAGTACTTC; J gene: TRBJ2-5; V gene: TRBV12-3/TRBV12-4; clone size: many; D gene: TRBD2
CDR3 protein: CSATTDYEQYF; CDR3 DNA: TGCAGTGCTACAACAGACTACGAGCAGTACTTC; J gene: TRBJ2-7; V gene: TRBV20-1; clone size: -; D gene: -
CDR3 protein: CASSPPRDGNQPQHF; CDR3 DNA: TGTGCCAGCTCACCACCCAGGGATGGCAATCAGCCCCAGCATTTT; J gene: TRBJ1-5; V gene: TRBV18; clone size: few; D gene: -
CDR3 protein: CSVVQGARNEQFF; CDR3 DNA: TGCAGCGTTGTACAGGGGGCCCGCAATGAGCAGTTCTTC; J gene: TRBJ2-1; V gene: TRBV29-1; clone size: many; D gene: TRBD1
CDR3 protein: CASSLAGDSQPQHF; CDR3 DNA: TGTGCCAGCAGTTTAGCAGGGGACAGTCAGCCCCAGCATTTT; J gene: TRBJ1-5; V gene: TRBV12-3/TRBV12-4; clone size: few; D gene: TRBD1
CDR3 protein: CASSLTAPGVTEAFF; CDR3 DNA: TGTGCCAGCAGCTTAACGGCGCCGGGGGTCACTGAAGCTTTCTTT; J gene: TRBJ1-1; V gene: TRBV7-3; clone size: few; D gene: -
CDR3 protein: CASSENTGIEQYF; CDR3 DNA: TGTGCCAGTAGTGAAAACACAGGGATCGAGCAGTACTTC; J gene: TRBJ2-7; V gene: TRBV19; clone size: few; D gene: -
CDR3 protein: CAWSRGRGPNEQFF; CDR3 DNA: TGTGCCTGGAGTCGTGGCAGGGGGCCGAATGAGCAGTTCTTC; J gene: TRBJ2-1; V gene: TRBV30; clone size: few; D gene: TRBD1
CDR3 protein: CASRTIGTSGAYEQYF; CDR3 DNA: TGTGCCAGCAGGACCATCGGGACTAGCGGAGCCTACGAGCAGTACTTC; J gene: TRBJ2-7; V gene: TRBV6-2/TRBV6-3; clone size: -; D gene: TRBD2
CDR3 protein: CASSLPTIAGSTNTGELFF; CDR3 DNA: TGTGCCAGCAGCCTCCCCACGATCGCGGGGTCAACGAACACCGGGGAGCTGTTTTTT; J gene: TRBJ2-2; V gene: TRBV7-9; clone size: few; D gene: -
CDR3 protein: CSGRVSLAGELFF; CDR3 DNA: TGCAGCGGCAGGGTCTCCCTGGCCGGGGAGCTGTTTTTT; J gene: TRBJ2-2; V gene: TRBV29-1; clone size: -; D gene: -
CDR3 protein: CASSLVQSYEQYF; CDR3 DNA: TGTGCCAGCAGCTTAGTACAGTCCTACGAGCAGTACTTC; J gene: TRBJ2-7; V gene: TRBV7-9; clone size: few; D gene: -
CDR3 protein: CASSLVATGYEAFF; CDR3 DNA: TGCGCCAGCAGCTTGGTGGCGACAGGGTATGAAGCTTTCTTT; J gene: TRBJ1-1; V gene: TRBV5-1; clone size: -; D gene: TRBD1
CDR3 protein: CASSGQGVTSREQYF; CDR3 DNA: TGTGCCAGCAGTGGACAGGGGGTCACGTCTCGTGAGCAGTACTTC; J gene: TRBJ2-7; V gene: TRBV5-6; clone size: -; D gene: TRBD1
CDR3 protein: CASSPVAGGPYEQYF; CDR3 DNA: TGTGCCAGCAGCCCCGTCGCGGGAGGGCCCTACGAGCAGTACTTC; J gene: TRBJ2-7; V gene: TRBV11-2; clone size: many; D gene: TRBD2
CDR3 protein: CSVGGSGYGYTF; CDR3 DNA: TGCAGCGTTGGCGGGAGTGGCTATGGCTACACCTTC; J gene: TRBJ1-2; V gene: TRBV29-1; clone size: -; D gene: -
CDR3 protein: CSAAQYSEAFF; CDR3 DNA: TGCAGCGCCGCCCAATACAGTGAAGCTTTCTTT; J gene: TRBJ1-1; V gene: TRBV29-1; clone size: -; D gene: -
CDR3 protein: CASSPELGPQHF; CDR3 DNA: TGTGCCAGCAGCCCAGAACTCGGACCCCAGCATTTT; J gene: TRBJ1-5; V gene: TRBV7-8; clone size: -; D gene: -
CDR3 protein: CASRTGTGGAYGYTF; CDR3 DNA: TGTGCCAGCCGAACCGGGACAGGGGGCGCTTATGGCTACACCTTC; J gene: TRBJ1-2; V gene: TRBV28; clone size: -; D gene: TRBD1
CDR3 protein: CASSISGTGYYEQYF; CDR3 DNA: TGTGCCAGTAGTATATCCGGGACAGGGTACTACGAGCAGTACTTC; J gene: TRBJ2-7; V gene: TRBV19; clone size: few; D gene: TRBD1
CDR3 protein: CASSLVLYEQYF; CDR3 DNA: TGTGCCAGCAGTTTGGTGTTGTACGAGCAGTACTTC; J gene: TRBJ2-7; V gene: TRBV28; clone size: -; D gene: -
CDR3 protein: CSARDGRGLREDTQYF; CDR3 DNA: TGCAGTGCTAGAGATGGGCGGGGGCTCCGCGAGGATACGCAGTATTTT; J gene: TRBJ2-3; V gene: TRBV20-1; clone size: many; D gene: -
CDR3 protein: CASSQVSYEQYF; CDR3 DNA: TGTGCCAGCAGCCAAGTTTCCTACGAGCAGTACTTC; J gene: TRBJ2-7; V gene: TRBV3-1; clone size: many; D gene: -
CDR3 protein: CASSEARPGTASQPQHF; CDR3 DNA: TGCGCCAGCAGTGAGGCGAGACCCGGGACAGCTAGTCAGCCCCAGCATTTT; J gene: TRBJ1-5; V gene: TRBV10-2; clone size: -; D gene: TRBD1
CDR3 protein: CASSEGTQNYGYTF; CDR3 DNA: TGTGCCAGCAGTGAAGGGACACAAAACTATGGCTACACCTTC; J gene: TRBJ1-2; V gene: TRBV6-1; clone size: -; D gene: -
CDR3 protein: CSARRGYQETQYF; CDR3 DNA: TGCAGTGCTAGGAGGGGTTACCAAGAGACCCAGTACTTC; J gene: TRBJ2-5; V gene: TRBV20-1; clone size: few; D gene: -
CDR3 protein: CASSVSGSGTDTQYF; CDR3 DNA: TGTGCCAGCAGCGTGAGCGGGAGCGGCACAGATACGCAGTATTTT; J gene: TRBJ2-3; V gene: TRBV7-6; clone size: -; D gene: TRBD2
CDR3 protein: CASRYGTSGTYEQYF; CDR3 DNA: TGTGCCAGCAGGTATGGGACTAGCGGGACCTACGAGCAGTACTTC; J gene: TRBJ2-7; V gene: TRBV6-2/TRBV6-3; clone size: once; D gene: TRBD2
CDR3 protein: CASSLEWGKNYGYTF; CDR3 DNA: TGTGCCAGCAGCTTGGAGTGGGGGAAAAACTATGGCTACACCTTC; J gene: TRBJ1-2; V gene: TRBV5-6; clone size: -; D gene: -
CDR3 protein: CSARSDMNTEAFF; CDR3 DNA: TGCAGTGCTAGATCCGACATGAACACTGAAGCTTTCTTT; J gene: TRBJ1-1; V gene: TRBV20-1; clone size: -; D gene: -
CDR3 protein: CASSPREGETQYF; CDR3 DNA: TGCGCCAGCAGCCCCCGGGAGGGGGAGACCCAGTACTTC; J gene: TRBJ2-5; V gene: TRBV4-1; clone size: -; D gene: TRBD2